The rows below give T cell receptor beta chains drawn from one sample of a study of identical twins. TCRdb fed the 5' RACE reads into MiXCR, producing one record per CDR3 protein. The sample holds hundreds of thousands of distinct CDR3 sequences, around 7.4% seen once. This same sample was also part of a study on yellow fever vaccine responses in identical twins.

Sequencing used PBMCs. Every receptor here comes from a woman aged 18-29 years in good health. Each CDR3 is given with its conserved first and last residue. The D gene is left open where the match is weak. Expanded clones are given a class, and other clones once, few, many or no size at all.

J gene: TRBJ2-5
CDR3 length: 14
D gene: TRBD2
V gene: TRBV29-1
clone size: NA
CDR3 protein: CSVVWTRSTETQYF
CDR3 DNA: TGCAGCGTTGTTTGGACTAGGTCTACAGAGACCCAGTACTTC

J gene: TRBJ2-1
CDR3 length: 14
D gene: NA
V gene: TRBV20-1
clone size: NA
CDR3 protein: CSARSREHSDEQFF
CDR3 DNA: TGCAGTGCTAGGAGTCGGGAGCACTCAGATGAGCAGTTCTTC

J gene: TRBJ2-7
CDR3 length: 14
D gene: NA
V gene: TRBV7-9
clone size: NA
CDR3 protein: CASSRWDVPYEQYF
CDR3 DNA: TGTGCCAGCAGCCGCTGGGACGTCCCCTACGAGCAGTACTTC

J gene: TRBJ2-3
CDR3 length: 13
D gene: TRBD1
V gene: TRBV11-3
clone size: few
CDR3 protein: CASSPRGPDTQYF
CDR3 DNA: TGTGCCAGCAGCCCGAGGGGGCCAGATACGCAGTATTTT

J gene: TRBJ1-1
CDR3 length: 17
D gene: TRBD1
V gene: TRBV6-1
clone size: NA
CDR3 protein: CASSEVWDRHMNTEAFF
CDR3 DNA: TGTGCCAGCAGTGAAGTCTGGGACAGGCACATGAACACTGAAGCTTTCTTT

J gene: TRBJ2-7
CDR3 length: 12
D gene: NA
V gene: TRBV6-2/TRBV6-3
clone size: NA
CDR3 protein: CASSYSDSEQYF
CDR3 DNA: TGTGCCAGCAGTTACTCGGACAGCGAGCAGTACTTC

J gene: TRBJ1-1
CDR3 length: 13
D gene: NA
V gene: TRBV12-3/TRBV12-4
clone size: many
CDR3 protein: CASRGRGDTEAFF
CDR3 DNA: TGTGCCAGCAGAGGACGGGGGGACACTGAAGCTTTCTTT

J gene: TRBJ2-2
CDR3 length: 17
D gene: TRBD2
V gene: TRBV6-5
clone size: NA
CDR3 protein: CASSFVAGGTNTGELFF
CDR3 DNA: TGTGCCAGCAGTTTCGTAGCGGGAGGAACTAACACCGGGGAGCTGTTTTTT

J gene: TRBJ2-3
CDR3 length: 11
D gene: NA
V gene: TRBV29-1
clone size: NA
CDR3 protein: CSVAPGNTQYF
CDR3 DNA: TGCAGCGTTGCCCCGGGGAATACGCAGTATTTT

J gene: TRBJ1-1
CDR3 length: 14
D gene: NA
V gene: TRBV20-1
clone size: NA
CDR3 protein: CSAPFDRLLLKAFF
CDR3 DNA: TGCAGTGCGCCCTTCGACAGGCTACTTCTTAAAGCTTTCTTT

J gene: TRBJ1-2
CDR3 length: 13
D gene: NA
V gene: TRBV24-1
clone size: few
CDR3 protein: CATSRGANYGYTF
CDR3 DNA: TGTGCCACCAGCCGGGGAGCTAACTATGGCTACACCTTC

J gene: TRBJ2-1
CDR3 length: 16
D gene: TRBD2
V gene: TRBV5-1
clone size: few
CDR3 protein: CASSAAGGLATNEQFF
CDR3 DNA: TGCGCCAGCAGCGCTGCCGGGGGACTAGCGACCAATGAGCAGTTCTTC

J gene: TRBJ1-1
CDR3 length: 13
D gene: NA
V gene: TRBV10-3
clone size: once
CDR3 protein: CAHKEVLNTEAFF
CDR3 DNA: TGTGCCCACAAGGAGGTTTTGAACACTGAAGCTTTCTTT

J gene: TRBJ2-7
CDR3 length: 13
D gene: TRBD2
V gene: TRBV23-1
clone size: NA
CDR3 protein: CASYSGLADEQYF
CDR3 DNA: TGCGCCAGCTACTCGGGACTAGCGGACGAGCAGTACTTC

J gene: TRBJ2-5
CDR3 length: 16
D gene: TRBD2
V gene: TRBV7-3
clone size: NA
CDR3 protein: CASSLMASGFQETQYF
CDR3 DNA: TGTGCCAGCAGCTTAATGGCTAGCGGGTTCCAAGAGACCCAGTACTTC

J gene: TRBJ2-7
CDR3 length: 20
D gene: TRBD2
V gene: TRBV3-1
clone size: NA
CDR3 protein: CATCQVIGITSGGSSYEQYF
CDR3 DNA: TGTGCCACCTGCCAAGTCATCGGGATTACTAGCGGTGGGAGCTCATACGAGCAGTACTTC

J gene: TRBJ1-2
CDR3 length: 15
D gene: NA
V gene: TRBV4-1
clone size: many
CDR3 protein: CASSPPRGSSYGYTF
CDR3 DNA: TGCGCCAGCAGCCCACCCCGTGGGAGTTCCTATGGCTACACCTTC

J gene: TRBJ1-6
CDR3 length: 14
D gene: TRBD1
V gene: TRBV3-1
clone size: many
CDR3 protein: CASTSGTGNSPLHF
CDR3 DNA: TGTGCCAGCACCTCCGGGACAGGGAACTCACCCCTCCACTTT

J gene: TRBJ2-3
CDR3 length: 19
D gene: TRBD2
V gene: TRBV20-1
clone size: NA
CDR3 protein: CSARAPGLAGEGVEDTQYF
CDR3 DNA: TGCAGTGCTAGAGCCCCCGGTCTAGCGGGAGAGGGAGTAGAAGATACGCAGTATTTT

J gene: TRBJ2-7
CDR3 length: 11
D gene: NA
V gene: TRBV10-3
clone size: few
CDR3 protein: CAISERYEQYF
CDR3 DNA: TGTGCCATCAGTGAGCGGTACGAGCAGTACTTC

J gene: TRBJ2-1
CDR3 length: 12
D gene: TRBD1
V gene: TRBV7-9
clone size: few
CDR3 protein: CASRSDRPEQFF
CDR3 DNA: TGTGCCAGCAGATCGGACAGGCCTGAGCAGTTCTTC

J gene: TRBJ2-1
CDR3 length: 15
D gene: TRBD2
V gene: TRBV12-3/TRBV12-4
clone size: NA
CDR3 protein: CASSLQKAGSNEQFF
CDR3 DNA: TGTGCCAGCAGTCTTCAAAAAGCGGGAAGCAATGAGCAGTTCTTC

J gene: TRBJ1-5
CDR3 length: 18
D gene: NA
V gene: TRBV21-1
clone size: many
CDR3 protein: CASSPRDRDHNSNQPQHF
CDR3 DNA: TGTGCCAGCAGCCCTCGGGACAGGGACCATAATAGCAATCAGCCCCAGCATTTT

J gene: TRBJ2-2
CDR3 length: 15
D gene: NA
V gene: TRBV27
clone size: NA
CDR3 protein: CASTNAQDNTGELFF
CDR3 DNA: TGTGCCAGCACCAACGCCCAGGACAACACCGGGGAGCTGTTTTTT

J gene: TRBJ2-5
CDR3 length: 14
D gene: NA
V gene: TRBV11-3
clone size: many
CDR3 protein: CASSVTSGGETQYF
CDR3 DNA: TGTGCCAGCAGCGTCACTAGTGGTGGAGAGACCCAGTACTTC

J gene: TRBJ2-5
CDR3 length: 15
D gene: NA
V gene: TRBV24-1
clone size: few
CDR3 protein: CATSGLQGRIETQYF
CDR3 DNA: TGTGCCACCAGTGGCCTCCAGGGGAGGATAGAGACCCAGTACTTC

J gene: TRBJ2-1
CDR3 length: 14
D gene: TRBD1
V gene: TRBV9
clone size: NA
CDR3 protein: CASNRQGSYNEQFF
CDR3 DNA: TGTGCCAGCAATAGACAGGGGTCCTACAATGAGCAGTTCTTC

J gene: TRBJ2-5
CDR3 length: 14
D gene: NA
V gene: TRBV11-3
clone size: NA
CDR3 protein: CASSPRLGGETQYF
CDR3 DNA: TGTGCCAGCAGCCCGCGGTTAGGAGGGGAGACCCAGTACTTC

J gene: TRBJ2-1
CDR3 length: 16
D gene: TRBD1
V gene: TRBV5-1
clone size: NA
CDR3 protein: CASSLMGQGSYNEQFF
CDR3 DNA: TGCGCCAGCAGCCTAATGGGACAGGGGTCTTACAATGAGCAGTTCTTC

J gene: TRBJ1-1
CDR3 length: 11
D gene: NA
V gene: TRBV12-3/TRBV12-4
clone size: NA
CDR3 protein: CASRWGTEAFF
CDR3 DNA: TGTGCCAGCCGGTGGGGCACTGAAGCTTTCTTT

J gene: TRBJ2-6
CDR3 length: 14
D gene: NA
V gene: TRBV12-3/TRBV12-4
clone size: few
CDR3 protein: CASRRGYGANVLTF
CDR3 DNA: TGTGCCAGCAGGAGGGGTTACGGGGCCAACGTCCTGACTTTC

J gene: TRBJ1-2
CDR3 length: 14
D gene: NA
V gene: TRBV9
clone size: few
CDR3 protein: CASSVGSGVSGYTF
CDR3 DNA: TGTGCCAGCAGCGTTGGGAGTGGGGTGAGTGGCTACACCTTC

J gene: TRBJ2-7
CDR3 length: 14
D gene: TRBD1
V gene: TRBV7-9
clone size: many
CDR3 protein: CASSQTGPLNEQYF
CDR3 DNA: TGTGCCAGCAGTCAGACAGGGCCCCTAAACGAGCAGTACTTC

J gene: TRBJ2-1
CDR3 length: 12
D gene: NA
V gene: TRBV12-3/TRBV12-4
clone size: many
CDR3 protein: CASSASGVEQFF
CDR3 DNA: TGTGCCAGCAGTGCTTCAGGGGTCGAGCAGTTCTTC

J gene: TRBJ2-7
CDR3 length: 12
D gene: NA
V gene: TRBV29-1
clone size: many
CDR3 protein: CSVATSGYEQYF
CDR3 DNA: TGCAGCGTAGCGACTAGTGGGTACGAGCAGTACTTC

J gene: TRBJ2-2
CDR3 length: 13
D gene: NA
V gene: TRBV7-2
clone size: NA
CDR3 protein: CASSPRLGGELFF
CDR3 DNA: TGTGCCAGCAGCCCCCGTCTTGGCGGGGAGCTGTTTTTT

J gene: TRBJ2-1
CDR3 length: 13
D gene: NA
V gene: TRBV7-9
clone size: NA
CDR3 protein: CASSLRVYNEQFF
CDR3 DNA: TGTGCCAGCAGCTTGAGGGTCTACAATGAGCAGTTCTTC

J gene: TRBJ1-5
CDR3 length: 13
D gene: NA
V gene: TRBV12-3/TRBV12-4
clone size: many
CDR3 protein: CASSWGPNQPQHF
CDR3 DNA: TGTGCCAGCAGTTGGGGGCCGAATCAGCCCCAGCATTTT

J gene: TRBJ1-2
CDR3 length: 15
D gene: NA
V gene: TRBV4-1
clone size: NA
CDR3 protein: CASSQGETWNYGYTF
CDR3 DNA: TGCGCCAGCAGCCAAGGGGAGACCTGGAACTATGGCTACACCTTC

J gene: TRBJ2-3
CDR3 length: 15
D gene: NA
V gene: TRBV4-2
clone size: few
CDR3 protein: CASSQDWGGTDTQYF
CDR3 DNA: TGTGCCAGCAGCCAAGATTGGGGGGGCACAGATACGCAGTATTTT

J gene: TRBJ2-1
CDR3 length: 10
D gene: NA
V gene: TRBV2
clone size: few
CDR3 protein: CASNGNEQFF
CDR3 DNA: TGTGCCAGCAACGGGAATGAGCAGTTCTTC

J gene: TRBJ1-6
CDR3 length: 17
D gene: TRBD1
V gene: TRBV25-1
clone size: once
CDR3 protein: CASSESSGGTGESPLHF
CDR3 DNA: TGTGCCAGCAGTGAATCTAGTGGGGGGACAGGGGAATCACCCCTCCACTTT

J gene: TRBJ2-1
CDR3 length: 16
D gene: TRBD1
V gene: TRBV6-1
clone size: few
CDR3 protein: CASRQAGTGSRNEQFF
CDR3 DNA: TGTGCCAGCAGACAAGCCGGGACAGGGAGCCGCAATGAGCAGTTCTTC

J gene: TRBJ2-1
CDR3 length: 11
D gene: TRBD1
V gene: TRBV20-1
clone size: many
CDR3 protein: CSVGQYNEQFF
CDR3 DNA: TGCAGTGTGGGACAGTACAATGAGCAGTTCTTC

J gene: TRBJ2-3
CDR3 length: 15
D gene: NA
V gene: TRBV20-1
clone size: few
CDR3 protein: CSAKAGGGGVDTQYF
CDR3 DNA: TGCAGTGCTAAGGCCGGCGGCGGCGGCGTAGATACGCAGTATTTT

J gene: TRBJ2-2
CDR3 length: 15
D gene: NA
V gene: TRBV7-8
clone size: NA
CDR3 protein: CASSFRDENTGELFF
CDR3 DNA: TGTGCCAGCAGCTTCCGAGACGAGAACACCGGGGAGCTGTTTTTT

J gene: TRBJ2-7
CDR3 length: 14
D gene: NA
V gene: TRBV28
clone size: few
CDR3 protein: CASSFPTVTYEQYF
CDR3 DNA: TGTGCCAGCAGTTTCCCGACGGTAACCTACGAGCAGTACTTC

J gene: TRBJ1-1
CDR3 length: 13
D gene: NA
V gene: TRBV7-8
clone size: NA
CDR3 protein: CASSPGQLTEAFF
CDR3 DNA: TGTGCCAGCAGCCCCGGACAGCTCACTGAAGCTTTCTTT

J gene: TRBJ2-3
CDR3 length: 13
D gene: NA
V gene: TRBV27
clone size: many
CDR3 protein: CASSLSLGDTQYF
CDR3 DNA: TGTGCCAGCAGTTTATCGTTGGGGGATACGCAGTATTTT

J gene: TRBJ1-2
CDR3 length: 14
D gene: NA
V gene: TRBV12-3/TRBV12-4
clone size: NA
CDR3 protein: CASSNAQGSYGYTF
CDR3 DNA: TGTGCCAGCAGCAATGCACAGGGAAGCTATGGCTACACCTTC

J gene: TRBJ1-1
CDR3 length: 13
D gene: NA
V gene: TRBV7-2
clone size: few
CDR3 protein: CASSSRSNTEAFF
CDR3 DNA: TGTGCCAGCAGCTCCAGGTCCAACACTGAAGCTTTCTTT

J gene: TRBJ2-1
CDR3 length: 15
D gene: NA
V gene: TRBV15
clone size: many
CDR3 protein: CATSRARDPYNEQFF
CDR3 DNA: TGTGCCACCAGCAGAGCTCGGGACCCTTACAATGAGCAGTTCTTC

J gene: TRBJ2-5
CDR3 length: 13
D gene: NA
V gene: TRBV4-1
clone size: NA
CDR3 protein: CASSQVGGETQYF
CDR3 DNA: TGCGCCAGCAGCCAAGTGGGCGGTGAGACCCAGTACTTC

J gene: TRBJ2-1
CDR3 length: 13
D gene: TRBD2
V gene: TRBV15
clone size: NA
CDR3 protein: CATSRDGWSGRVF
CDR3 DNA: TGTGCCACCAGCAGAGACGGCTGGAGCGGGAGGGTGTTC

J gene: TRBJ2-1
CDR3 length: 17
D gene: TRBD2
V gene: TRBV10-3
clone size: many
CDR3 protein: CAISPTSGWASYNEQFF
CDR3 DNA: TGTGCCATCAGCCCCACTAGCGGGTGGGCCTCCTACAATGAGCAGTTCTTC